This TCR beta chain was recorded in a study of blood T cell repertoires in COVID-19. Background on the study: PBMCs, B-cell-depleted T cells, or T cells were the source of the cDNA or gDNA that made up the material.

Trimming cost V 1 base and J 6 bases; bases outside gene matches: 12. The CDR3 has 17 amino acids. Germline CDR1 and CDR2: MDHEN and SYDVKM. Original handling: Nucleated cell number was recorded as an estimate derived from reference gene primer amplification. TCRdb keeps only in-frame clones here, not all; method: immunoSEQ multiplex PCR. The V and J calls and clone size were taken over from that table, and D and trimming were inferred from the DNA. The sample includes 400,000 to 450,000 clones, 80% to 90% seen only once; the top ten take 0.65% to 1%. This clone was recorded once. Patients from Seattle were sampled longitudinally, starting during active infection.

The sequence derives from a man aged 18 to 35 with COVID-19, enrolled during active disease. Specimen: peripheral blood. This chain connects TRBV28 to TRBJ1-5, with 7 bases that match TRBD1. The DNA of the CDR3 is TGTGCCAGCAGTTTATTGTCCCCCTTAGACAGGGTTCAGCCCCAGCATTTT. Amino acid sequence: CASSLLSPLDRVQPQHF.